A selection of T cell receptor beta chains follows, all from one sample in a study of T cell changes during pregnancy in multiple sclerosis. Measured with immunoSEQ multiplex PCR; TCRdb has only the in-frame clones, and not every one. The table has roughly 47,000 clones, 85% to 95% seen once; the top ten hold less than 5.5%. Sample: CD8+ T cells from peripheral blood mononuclear cells, taken before pregnancy. These receptor sequences come from a female donor with multiple sclerosis, enrolled in a pregnancy study. Each CDR3 is given with its conserved first and last residue. The order of the fields is J gene, V gene, D gene, clone size, CDR3 protein, CDR3 DNA. The D gene is left open where the match is weak. Clone sizes are given selectively: once, few, many, or a class where the clone is expanded.

J: TRBJ1-2
V: TRBV18
D: TRBD1
size: NA
CDR3: CASSGTANYGYTF
DNA: TGTGCCAGCTCAGGGACAGCTAACTATGGCTACACCTTC

J: TRBJ2-5
V: TRBV2
D: TRBD1
size: NA
CDR3: CASSGTGGGETQYF
DNA: TGTGCCAGCAGCGGGACAGGGGGAGGAGAGACCCAGTACTTC

J: TRBJ2-5
V: TRBV30
D: TRBD2
size: NA
CDR3: CAWRSGRGSETQYF
DNA: TGTGCCTGGAGGAGCGGGAGGGGTTCGGAGACCCAGTACTTC

J: TRBJ1-2
V: TRBV5-1
D: TRBD1
size: NA
CDR3: CASSLGTGSNYGYTF
DNA: TGCGCCAGCAGCTTGGGGACAGGATCTAACTATGGCTACACCTTC

J: TRBJ1-5
V: TRBV7-3
D: TRBD1
size: NA
CDR3: CASRDRVTNSNQPQHF
DNA: TGTGCCAGCCGGGACAGGGTGACCAATAGCAATCAGCCCCAGCATTTT

J: TRBJ2-1
V: TRBV5-4
D: TRBD2
size: NA
CDR3: CASSLIGRGVDEQFF
DNA: TGTGCCAGCAGCTTGATCGGGAGGGGGGTCGATGAGCAGTTCTTC

J: TRBJ1-1
V: TRBV9
D: NA
size: once
CDR3: CASSAGQFTEAFF
DNA: TGTGCCAGCAGCGCAGGACAGTTCACTGAAGCTTTCTTT

J: TRBJ1-1
V: TRBV19
D: NA
size: NA
CDR3: CASTPLGVNTEAFF
DNA: TGTGCCAGTACCCCCCTAGGGGTAAACACTGAAGCTTTCTTT

J: TRBJ2-5
V: TRBV2
D: TRBD1
size: NA
CDR3: CAVRDRDRQTQYF
DNA: TGTGCCGTTAGGGACAGGGATAGGCAGACCCAGTACTTC

J: TRBJ2-7
V: TRBV9
D: TRBD1
size: NA
CDR3: CASSPWTGDRDEQYF
DNA: TGTGCCAGCAGCCCTTGGACAGGGGACCGAGACGAGCAGTACTTC

J: TRBJ2-7
V: TRBV7-9
D: TRBD2
size: NA
CDR3: CASRTDGAGGSFEQYF
DNA: TGTGCCAGCAGAACCGACGGAGCGGGAGGGTCGTTCGAGCAGTACTTC

J: TRBJ2-5
V: TRBV28
D: TRBD2
size: NA
CDR3: CASSPRSVAGGVGETQYF
DNA: TGTGCCAGCAGCCCCCGGTCGGTAGCGGGAGGCGTGGGTGAGACCCAGTACTTC

J: TRBJ2-1
V: TRBV27
D: NA
size: NA
CDR3: CASSFKRNNEQFF
DNA: TGTGCCAGCAGTTTTAAGAGAAACAATGAGCAGTTCTTC

J: TRBJ2-7
V: TRBV9
D: NA
size: NA
CDR3: CASSVTGVGTYEQYF
DNA: TGTGCCAGCAGCGTAACCGGGGTAGGGACCTACGAGCAGTACTTC

J: TRBJ1-5
V: TRBV4-1
D: NA
size: NA
CDR3: CASSLGQSNQPQHF
DNA: TGCGCCAGCAGTCTTGGACAGAGCAATCAGCCCCAGCATTTT

J: TRBJ2-3
V: TRBV5-1
D: NA
size: NA
CDR3: CASSWGHSSTDTQYF
DNA: TGCGCCAGCAGCTGGGGACATTCTAGCACAGATACGCAGTATTTT

J: TRBJ2-7
V: TRBV14
D: TRBD2
size: NA
CDR3: CASSQTSRGPEQYF
DNA: TGTGCCAGCAGCCAGACTAGCCGGGGCCCCGAGCAGTACTTC

J: TRBJ1-2
V: TRBV5-5
D: NA
size: NA
CDR3: CASSLGSYGYTF
DNA: TGTGCCAGCAGCTTGGGCAGCTATGGCTACACCTTC

J: TRBJ2-1
V: TRBV27
D: TRBD2
size: once
CDR3: CASGTSGNNEQFF
DNA: TGTGCCAGCGGGACTAGCGGGAACAATGAGCAGTTCTTC

J: TRBJ1-5
V: TRBV7-9
D: TRBD1
size: NA
CDR3: CASRQDRAAPQHF
DNA: TGTGCCAGCAGACAAGACAGGGCTGCTCCCCAGCATTTT

J: TRBJ2-7
V: TRBV9
D: TRBD1
size: NA
CDR3: CASSVLAGGEQYF
DNA: TGTGCCAGCAGCGTACTGGCAGGGGGCGAGCAGTACTTC

J: TRBJ1-2
V: TRBV19
D: TRBD1
size: many
CDR3: CASSHRGRNYGYTF
DNA: TGTGCCAGTAGTCACAGGGGGCGCAACTATGGCTACACCTTC

J: TRBJ1-4
V: TRBV4-2
D: NA
size: NA
CDR3: CASSQLGGNEKLFF
DNA: TGTGCCAGCAGCCAATTGGGGGGGAACGAAAAACTGTTTTTT

J: TRBJ2-1
V: TRBV4-3
D: TRBD1
size: NA
CDR3: CASSQEWPGGNEQFF
DNA: TGCGCCAGCAGCCAAGAATGGCCAGGGGGAAATGAGCAGTTCTTC

J: TRBJ1-2
V: TRBV27
D: TRBD1
size: NA
CDR3: CASRKTGFGYGYTF
DNA: TGTGCCAGCAGGAAGACAGGGTTTGGGTATGGCTACACCTTC

J: TRBJ2-7
V: TRBV19
D: TRBD1
size: once
CDR3: CASSSQTGAYEQYF
DNA: TGTGCCAGTAGTTCACAGACAGGGGCTTACGAGCAGTACTTC

J: TRBJ1-5
V: TRBV7-9
D: TRBD1
size: NA
CDR3: CAGQTGGGQPQHF
DNA: TGTGCCGGTCAAACAGGGGGAGGACAGCCCCAGCATTTT

J: TRBJ2-1
V: TRBV25-1
D: NA
size: NA
CDR3: CASSLGYEQFF
DNA: TGTGCCAGCAGTCTAGGCTATGAGCAGTTCTTC

J: TRBJ2-1
V: TRBV29-1
D: TRBD2
size: NA
CDR3: CSVSTSGDYNEQFF
DNA: TGCAGCGTTAGTACTAGCGGAGACTACAATGAGCAGTTCTTC

J: TRBJ2-2
V: TRBV13
D: TRBD2
size: NA
CDR3: CASSLDGTSGYTGELFF
DNA: TGTGCCAGCAGCTTAGATGGGACTAGCGGCTACACCGGGGAGCTGTTTTTT

J: TRBJ2-1
V: TRBV29-1
D: NA
size: NA
CDR3: CSVDIYNEQFF
DNA: TGCAGCGTTGATATCTACAATGAGCAGTTCTTC

J: TRBJ1-2
V: TRBV6-5
D: NA
size: NA
CDR3: CASSYSRGGYGYTF
DNA: TGTGCCAGCAGTTACTCGAGGGGAGGCTATGGCTACACCTTC

J: TRBJ2-7
V: TRBV9
D: NA
size: NA
CDR3: CASSVEVGRAYEQYF
DNA: TGTGCCAGCAGCGTAGAGGTGGGCCGAGCCTACGAGCAGTACTTC

J: TRBJ2-5
V: TRBV7-9
D: NA
size: NA
CDR3: CASSLFQETQYF
DNA: TGTGCCAGCAGCTTATTTCAGGAGACCCAGTACTTC

J: TRBJ2-3
V: TRBV5-1
D: NA
size: NA
CDR3: CASRPGTGGSRTSGRAGTQYF
DNA: TGCGCCAGCAGGCCCGGGACAGGGGGCTCCCGGACTAGCGGGAGAGCGGGTACGCAGTATTTT

J: TRBJ2-1
V: TRBV4-1
D: NA
size: NA
CDR3: CASSQSGEQFF
DNA: TGCGCCAGCAGCCAATCCGGTGAGCAGTTCTTC

J: TRBJ2-7
V: TRBV5-1
D: TRBD2
size: NA
CDR3: CASSLAPSGRDTGYEQYF
DNA: TGCGCCAGCAGCTTGGCGCCTAGCGGGAGAGATACGGGTTACGAGCAGTACTTC

J: TRBJ2-1
V: TRBV9
D: NA
size: NA
CDR3: CASSVSDSVLDEQFF
DNA: TGTGCCAGCAGCGTATCGGACAGTGTCCTAGATGAGCAGTTCTTC

J: TRBJ2-1
V: TRBV28
D: TRBD1
size: NA
CDR3: CASSLGDRSLSEQFF
DNA: TGTGCCAGCAGTTTGGGGGACAGGTCCCTGAGTGAGCAGTTCTTC

J: TRBJ2-7
V: TRBV11-2
D: TRBD1
size: NA
CDR3: CASTQRLVDRYFAYEQYF
DNA: TGTGCCAGCACCCAACGATTGGTGGACAGGTATTTTGCCTACGAGCAGTACTTC

J: TRBJ1-2
V: TRBV19
D: NA
size: NA
CDR3: CASRAGLYGYTF
DNA: TGTGCCAGTAGGGCAGGCCTCTATGGCTACACCTTC

J: TRBJ2-1
V: TRBV19
D: TRBD2
size: NA
CDR3: CASSHASGRPGQFF
DNA: TGTGCCAGTAGCCACGCTAGCGGGAGGCCCGGGCAGTTCTTC

J: TRBJ2-1
V: TRBV27
D: NA
size: NA
CDR3: CASSVDSYNEQFF
DNA: TGTGCCAGCAGTGTCGACAGCTACAATGAGCAGTTCTTC

J: TRBJ2-1
V: TRBV7-3
D: TRBD2
size: NA
CDR3: CASSHATSGTNEQFF
DNA: TGTGCCAGCAGCCATGCGACTAGCGGGACCAATGAGCAGTTCTTC

J: TRBJ2-2
V: TRBV27
D: TRBD1
size: NA
CDR3: CASSFLSTGTVNTGELFF
DNA: TGTGCCAGCAGTTTCCTATCCACCGGGACAGTGAACACCGGGGAGCTGTTTTTT

J: TRBJ2-3
V: TRBV2
D: TRBD1
size: NA
CDR3: CASSTGVSTDTQYF
DNA: TGTGCCAGCAGTACAGGGGTAAGCACAGATACGCAGTATTTT

J: TRBJ2-7
V: TRBV28
D: TRBD1
size: NA
CDR3: CASSLETGDINSYEQYF
DNA: TGTGCCAGCAGTTTAGAGACAGGGGATATTAACTCCTACGAGCAGTACTTC

J: TRBJ2-2
V: TRBV29-1
D: NA
size: NA
CDR3: CSVESAGATGELFF
DNA: TGCAGCGTTGAGTCGGCAGGGGCCACCGGGGAGCTGTTTTTT

J: TRBJ2-1
V: TRBV29-1
D: NA
size: NA
CDR3: CSVELASPLAYNEQFF
DNA: TGCAGCGTTGAATTAGCTAGCCCCCTTGCTTACAATGAGCAGTTCTTC

J: TRBJ2-1
V: TRBV9
D: NA
size: NA
CDR3: CASSVGGDPSYNEQFF
DNA: TGTGCCAGCAGCGTAGGGGGGGATCCTAGCTACAATGAGCAGTTCTTC

J: TRBJ1-1
V: TRBV20-1
D: NA
size: NA
CDR3: CSARQGTEAFF
DNA: TGCAGTGCTAGACAGGGTACTGAAGCTTTCTTT

J: TRBJ1-1
V: TRBV5-4
D: NA
size: NA
CDR3: CASSPGGGSSEAFF
DNA: TGTGCCAGCAGCCCCGGGGGGGGGTCTTCTGAAGCTTTCTTT

J: TRBJ1-1
V: TRBV1
D: NA
size: once
CDR3: CTSSQDPLPDTEAFF
DNA: TGCACCAGCAGCCAAGACCCCCTCCCGGACACTGAAGCTTTCTTT

J: TRBJ2-7
V: TRBV29-1
D: TRBD1
size: NA
CDR3: CSVRTGGREQYF
DNA: TGCAGCGTCCGGACAGGGGGCCGGGAGCAGTACTTC

J: TRBJ2-2
V: TRBV5-1
D: TRBD1
size: NA
CDR3: CASSLIPGGFRNTGELFF
DNA: TGCGCCAGCAGCTTGATTCCAGGGGGCTTTCGGAACACCGGGGAGCTGTTTTTT

J: TRBJ2-7
V: TRBV27
D: TRBD2
size: NA
CDR3: CASSSLTSGSSYEQYF
DNA: TGTGCCAGCAGTTCCTTGACTAGCGGGAGCTCCTACGAGCAGTACTTC

J: TRBJ1-5
V: TRBV10-1
D: NA
size: few
CDR3: CASSDRGNQPQHF
DNA: TGCGCCAGCAGTGATCGGGGAAACCAGCCCCAGCATTTT